This is a list of T cell receptor beta chains from one sample in a study of blood T cell repertoires in COVID-19. Some clones are missing from TCRdb's copy, which holds only in-frame ones; the method was immunoSEQ multiplex PCR. The table lists approximately 170,000 clones, 83% of them singletons. Sequencing was done on a sample of peripheral blood. The source is a woman in her sixties or seventies who had recovered from COVID-19. Each CDR3 is given without its conserved first and last residue. The order of the fields is V gene, J gene, CDR3 length, CDR3 protein.

TRBV6-5	TRBJ1-5	13	ASRRTGGAERPQH
TRBV10-3	TRBJ1-4	15	AISEPGRAGGNEKLF
TRBV30	TRBJ2-1	11	AWSLSWSNEQF
TRBV4-1	TRBJ1-1	15	ASSQRHRPPPNTEAF
TRBV12-3/TRBV12-4	TRBJ2-1	10	AAGGRYNEQF
TRBV4-2	TRBJ1-1	12	ASSQVARGTEAF
TRBV30	TRBJ2-1	13	AWNSGQGAYNEQF
TRBV5-6	TRBJ1-5	11	ASSYSRSQPQH
TRBV10-2	TRBJ2-1	11	ASRSGGAGEQF
TRBV5-1	TRBJ2-1	12	ASSWDRPYNEQF
TRBV28	TRBJ1-5	11	ASDGGLGQPQH
TRBV12-3/TRBV12-4	TRBJ2-1	11	ASRPGQYNEQF
TRBV7-9	TRBJ1-2	10	ASSSQGWGYT
TRBV30	TRBJ2-7	11	ASAGRQSYEQY
TRBV5-1	TRBJ1-1	11	ASSLANSGGAF
TRBV7-9	TRBJ2-1	12	ASSVGGALNEQF
TRBV12-3/TRBV12-4	TRBJ1-1	8	ASRNTEAF
TRBV20-1	TRBJ1-2	9	SAPNRGGYT
TRBV3-1/TRBV3-2	TRBJ1-6	13	ASSQDRGYNSPLH
TRBV11-3	TRBJ2-1	12	ASSPRTGRGEQF
TRBV29-1	TRBJ2-2	10	SVNRQGIVVF
TRBV3-1/TRBV3-2	TRBJ2-1	12	ASSQVGGGDEQF
TRBV5-4	TRBJ2-5	13	ASTTAVAGRETQY
TRBV18	TRBJ2-2	12	ASSPPSAAGELF
TRBV29-1	TRBJ2-2	13	SVSKRELGTGELF
TRBV24-1	TRBJ1-5	14	ATSEEGQGGSQPQH
TRBV24-1	TRBJ2-7	9	ATSRYYEQY
TRBV11-2	TRBJ2-5	13	ASSRTGTKEETQY